This T cell receptor beta chain was observed in a study of T cell repertoires in cytomegalovirus infection. Study background: Both recently identified HLA-C-restricted and well-studied HLA-B-restricted CMV epitopes were used in the study. CMV infection and matching HLA type were both indicated by public TCR beta signatures. General study results and limits: Cumulated frequencies of public TCR beta families served to identify carriers of CMV plus the relevant HLA. Clonotype analysis showed dominance of the ex vivo response by HLA-C-restricted CMV-specific TCR beta clonotypes.

V was cut by 0 bases and J by 4 bases, with 18 bases left in between. The CDR3 spans 18 residues. This clonotype occurred a few times. What it binds is unknown. TCRdb reanalysed the reads using MiXCR and keeps one entry per CDR3 protein. The sample lists 450,000 to 600,000 distinct CDR3 sequences, 30% to 40% occurring once. This chain connects TRBV23-1 to TRBJ1-4; a weak D match, TRBD1 (5 bases). TRBV23-1 is noted as an ORF with a role that remains uncertain. The origin of this receptor is a human donor in good health (CMV status not recorded). Some clones in this sample may be carry-over from other donors' samples. The source was cultured PBMCs, collected from culture after CMV antigen stimulation. The CDR3 reads CASSQSHGGNTVNEKLFF. CDR3 DNA sequence: TGCGCCAGCAGTCAATCTCACGGGGGGAATACAGTTAATGAAAAACTGTTTTTT.